A single TCR beta chain is shown here with its context. This sample was included in a study of T-cell reconstitution after alpha-beta-depleted transplantation in children. Germline CDR1 reads SGHRS; CDR2 reads YFSETQ. The V gene end was trimmed by 3 bases and the J gene end by 5 bases; junction bases not matched to a gene: 11. The CDR3 spans 17 residues. Preparing the TCRbeta library involved the use of unique molecular identifiers. TCRdb re-called the PCR reads through MiXCR, storing one row per CDR3 protein. The repertoire has 200,000 to 250,000 distinct CDR3 sequences, around 10% of them found once; the top ten carry approximately 6.2%.

The sequencing here drew on PBMCs from the stem cell graft donor, taken from the stem cell graft. The TCR originated in a human donor who donated a stem cell graft to a child with acute lymphoblastic leukemia. This chain connects TRBV5-1 to TRBJ1-1, with 12 bases lining up with TRBD1. This chain's CDR3 is CASSSWGQGARNTEAFF. The CDR3 DNA sequence: TGCGCCAGCAGCTCCTGGGGACAGGGGGCGAGGAATACTGAAGCTTTCTTT.